The rows below give T cell receptor beta chains drawn from one sample of a study of immune characterization of retroperitoneal liposarcoma. One entry per CDR3 protein results from TCRdb running MiXCR on the PCR reads. The sample yields 8,000 or so distinct CDR3 sequences, around 45% seen once. The sequenced sample consisted of tumor tissue. The source is a male donor with retroperitoneal liposarcoma. CDR3s include the opening cysteine and the closing phenylalanine or tryptophan. D genes are given only for firm matches. A clone size is listed for some rows: how often the clone was seen (once, few, many), or a class if it is expanded.

D: TRBD2; V: TRBV6-1; size: -; J: TRBJ2-1; CDR3: CASSEKRASGRVYNEQFF; DNA: TGTGCCAGCAGTGAAAAGAGGGCTAGCGGGAGGGTCTACAATGAGCAGTTCTTC
D: TRBD2; V: TRBV7-2; size: -; J: TRBJ2-5; CDR3: CASSLDGTSGAETQYF; DNA: TGTGCCAGCAGCTTAGATGGGACTAGCGGGGCCGAGACCCAGTACTTC
D: TRBD2; V: TRBV27; size: few; J: TRBJ2-1; CDR3: CASSPTSGRYGDEQFF; DNA: TGTGCCAGCAGTCCGACTAGCGGGAGATACGGGGATGAGCAGTTCTTC
D: TRBD1; V: TRBV6-4; size: -; J: TRBJ2-2; CDR3: CASSEQGYTGELFF; DNA: TGTGCCAGCAGTGAACAGGGGTACACCGGGGAGCTGTTTTTT
D: -; V: TRBV27; size: -; J: TRBJ1-2; CDR3: CASRLTQGLYGYTF; DNA: TGTGCCAGCAGACTCACTCAGGGGTTGTATGGCTACACCTTC
D: -; V: TRBV6-1; size: medium-sized; J: TRBJ2-1; CDR3: CASSVGSGQETQFF; DNA: TGTGCCAGCAGTGTAGGGTCAGGCCAAGAGACCCAGTTCTTC
D: -; V: TRBV27; size: few; J: TRBJ2-1; CDR3: CASQITGTYNEQFF; DNA: TGTGCCAGCCAAATAACAGGGACCTACAATGAGCAGTTCTTC
D: TRBD2; V: TRBV12-3/TRBV12-4; size: -; J: TRBJ2-1; CDR3: CASRVGLAGQETQFF; DNA: TGTGCCAGCAGAGTGGGACTAGCGGGACAAGAGACCCAGTTCTTC
D: -; V: TRBV7-3; size: few; J: TRBJ2-2; CDR3: CASSLNRNTGELFF; DNA: TGTGCCAGCAGCTTAAACAGAAACACCGGGGAGCTGTTTTTT
D: -; V: TRBV11-3; size: -; J: TRBJ2-7; CDR3: CAIRGGGDEQYF; DNA: TGTGCCATCCGCGGAGGGGGGGACGAGCAGTACTTC
D: -; V: TRBV6-1; size: medium-sized; J: TRBJ2-5; CDR3: CASSPRGGETQYF; DNA: TGTGCCAGCAGCCCCCGAGGGGGGGAGACCCAGTACTTC
D: TRBD2; V: TRBV4-3; size: -; J: TRBJ2-1; CDR3: CASSQPPAGALQFSYNEQFF; DNA: TGCGCCAGCAGCCAACCACCAGCGGGAGCATTACAATTCTCCTACAATGAGCAGTTCTTC
D: -; V: TRBV6-8; size: -; J: TRBJ2-1; CDR3: CASSPVGETQFF; DNA: TGTGCCAGCAGCCCCGTTGGGGAGACCCAGTTCTTC
D: TRBD2; V: TRBV23-1; size: -; J: TRBJ2-4; CDR3: CASSQSAGENNEQYF; DNA: TGCGCCAGCAGTCAATCGGCGGGGGAAAACAATGAGCAGTACTTC
D: -; V: TRBV6-1; size: -; J: TRBJ2-3; CDR3: CASSEGGGGKDTQYF; DNA: TGTGCCAGCAGTGAAGGGGGAGGGGGTAAGGATACGCAGTATTTT
D: -; V: TRBV25-1; size: -; J: TRBJ1-1; CDR3: CASSGRLWEAFF; DNA: TGTGCCAGCAGTGGACGACTCTGGGAAGCTTTCTTT
D: -; V: TRBV6-1; size: -; J: TRBJ2-3; CDR3: CAGKRDTDTQYF; DNA: TGTGCCGGCAAAAGGGACACAGATACGCAGTATTTT
D: -; V: TRBV12-3/TRBV12-4; size: once; J: TRBJ2-4; CDR3: CASSVQKNIQYF; DNA: TGTGCCAGCAGTGTACAAAAAAACATTCAGTACTTC
D: TRBD1; V: TRBV11-2; size: -; J: TRBJ2-7; CDR3: CASSLDQPGQRSYEQYF; DNA: TGTGCCAGCAGCCTAGACCAACCGGGACAGAGATCCTACGAGCAGTACTTC
D: -; V: TRBV27; size: few; J: TRBJ2-1; CDR3: CAAGGETQFF; DNA: TGTGCCGCAGGGGGGGAGACCCAGTTCTTC
D: TRBD2; V: TRBV7-3; size: -; J: TRBJ2-1; CDR3: CASSLAGGAYEQFF; DNA: TGTGCCAGCAGCTTAGCGGGAGGGGCTTACGAGCAGTTCTTC
D: -; V: TRBV7-2; size: few; J: TRBJ2-3; CDR3: CASSLAGVTQYF; DNA: TGTGCCAGCAGCTTAGCAGGAGTAACGCAGTATTTT
D: TRBD1; V: TRBV6-6; size: -; J: TRBJ2-1; CDR3: CASTLTGYNEQFF; DNA: TGTGCCAGCACTCTGACAGGGTACAATGAGCAGTTCTTC
D: -; V: TRBV7-2; size: -; J: TRBJ2-5; CDR3: CASSPRPGLGETQYF; DNA: TGTGCCAGCAGCCCTCGACCCGGGCTTGGGGAGACCCAGTACTTC
D: TRBD2; V: TRBV6-4; size: -; J: TRBJ2-1; CDR3: CAPREVAGEPYNEQFF; DNA: TGTGCCCCCAGGGAGGTAGCGGGAGAGCCCTACAATGAGCAGTTCTTC
D: TRBD2; V: TRBV7-2; size: -; J: TRBJ2-7; CDR3: CASSLAGTSSYEQYF; DNA: TGTGCCAGCAGCTTAGCGGGGACTAGCTCCTACGAGCAGTACTTC
D: -; V: TRBV7-2; size: -; J: TRBJ2-1; CDR3: CASSLVVGQQETQFF; DNA: TGTGCCAGCAGCTTAGTCGTCGGACAGCAAGAGACCCAGTTCTTC
D: -; V: TRBV6-5; size: -; J: TRBJ2-1; CDR3: CASSENSGYEQFF; DNA: TGTGCCAGCAGTGAAAACTCTGGCTACGAGCAGTTCTTC
D: TRBD1; V: TRBV7-2; size: -; J: TRBJ1-1; CDR3: CASSHIGQGAEAFF; DNA: TGTGCCAGCAGCCATATAGGACAGGGCGCAGAAGCTTTCTTT
D: -; V: TRBV6-1; size: -; J: TRBJ1-2; CDR3: CASSESDNPYGYTF; DNA: TGTGCCAGCAGTGAATCGGACAACCCCTATGGCTACACCTTC
D: TRBD2; V: TRBV6-1; size: -; J: TRBJ2-7; CDR3: CASSLLTSGMNEQYF; DNA: TGTGCCAGCAGTTTGTTGACTAGCGGGATGAACGAGCAGTACTTC
D: TRBD2; V: TRBV12-3/TRBV12-4; size: -; J: TRBJ2-1; CDR3: CASSPSGGYNEQFF; DNA: TGTGCCAGCAGCCCTAGCGGGGGATACAATGAGCAGTTCTTC
D: TRBD2; V: TRBV6-9; size: -; J: TRBJ2-1; CDR3: CASQTSGSLYEQFF; DNA: TGTGCCAGCCAGACTAGCGGGAGTTTGTATGAGCAGTTCTTC
D: -; V: TRBV11-2; size: few; J: TRBJ2-1; CDR3: CASSTSRGTAKGEQFF; DNA: TGTGCCAGCAGCACAAGCCGGGGGACAGCTAAAGGGGAGCAGTTCTTC